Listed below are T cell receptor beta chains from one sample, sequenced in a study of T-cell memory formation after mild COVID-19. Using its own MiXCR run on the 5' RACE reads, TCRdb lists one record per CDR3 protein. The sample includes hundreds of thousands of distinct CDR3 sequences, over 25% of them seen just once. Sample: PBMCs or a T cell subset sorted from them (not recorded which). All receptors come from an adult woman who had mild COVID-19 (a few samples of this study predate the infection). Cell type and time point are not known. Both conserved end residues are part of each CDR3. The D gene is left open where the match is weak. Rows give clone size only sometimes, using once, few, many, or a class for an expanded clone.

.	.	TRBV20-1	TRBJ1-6	CSATKWTASSYNSPLHF	TGCAGTGCTACAAAGTGGACAGCGAGCTCCTATAATTCACCCCTCCACTTT
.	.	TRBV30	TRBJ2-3	CAWSRRRPTDTQYF	TGTGCCTGGAGTAGGCGGAGGCCCACAGATACGCAGTATTTT
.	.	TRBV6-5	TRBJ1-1	CASSPSTGRPEAFF	TGTGCCAGCAGCCCGTCCACAGGGAGGCCTGAAGCTTTCTTT
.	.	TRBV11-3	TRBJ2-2	CASRTEGRTRNTGELFF	TGTGCCAGCCGAACTGAGGGGCGCACCAGAAACACCGGGGAGCTGTTTTTT
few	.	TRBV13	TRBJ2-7	CASRGLSDEQYF	TGTGCCAGCAGGGGATTGTCGGACGAGCAGTACTTC
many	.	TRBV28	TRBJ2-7	CASSEGINEQYF	TGTGCCAGCAGCGAGGGGATCAACGAGCAGTACTTC
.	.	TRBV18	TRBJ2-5	CASSEAQETQYF	TGTGCCAGCTCCGAGGCCCAAGAGACCCAGTACTTC
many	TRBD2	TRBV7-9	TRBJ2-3	CASSPGLAASTDTQYF	TGTGCCAGCAGCCCCGGACTAGCGGCTAGCACAGATACGCAGTATTTT
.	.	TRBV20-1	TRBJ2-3	CSAEWGGTDTQYF	TGCAGTGCTGAGTGGGGGGGCACAGATACGCAGTATTTT
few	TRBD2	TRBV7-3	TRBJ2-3	CASSPGLAGVSDTQYF	TGTGCCAGCAGCCCCGGACTAGCGGGAGTGAGTGATACGCAGTATTTT
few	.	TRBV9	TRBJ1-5	CATSVSEVQPQHF	TGTGCCACCAGCGTAAGTGAGGTACAGCCCCAGCATTTT
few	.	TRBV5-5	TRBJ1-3	CASSLDLRGDLSGNTIYF	TGTGCCAGCAGCTTGGATTTGCGCGGGGATCTTTCTGGAAACACCATATATTTT
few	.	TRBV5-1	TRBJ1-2	CASSGTFPAGYTF	TGCGCCAGCAGTGGTACCTTTCCCGCTGGCTACACCTTC
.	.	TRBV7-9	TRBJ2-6	CASNAGEGFLFGANVLTF	TGTGCCAGCAACGCCGGCGAGGGTTTCTTATTTGGGGCCAACGTCCTGACTTTC
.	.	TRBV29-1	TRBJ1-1	CSVVGQLNTEAFF	TGCAGCGTTGTCGGACAGTTGAACACTGAAGCTTTCTTT
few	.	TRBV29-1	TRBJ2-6	CSVRGQGSGANVLTF	TGCAGCGTGCGGGGCCAGGGCTCTGGGGCCAACGTCCTGACTTTC
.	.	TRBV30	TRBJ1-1	CAWSVYTEAFF	TGTGCCTGGAGTGTATACACTGAAGCTTTCTTT
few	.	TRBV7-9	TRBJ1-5	CASNLGSQPQHF	TGTGCCAGCAACTTAGGGTCTCAGCCCCAGCATTTT
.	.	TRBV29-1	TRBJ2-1	CSVEGYAGAGSGDEQFF	TGCAGCGTTGAGGGATACGCCGGGGCGGGGTCGGGCGATGAGCAGTTCTTC
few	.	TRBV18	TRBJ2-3	CASSPFRTDTQYF	TGTGCCAGCTCACCGTTTCGAACAGATACGCAGTATTTT
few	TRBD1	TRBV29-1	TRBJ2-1	CSVGTGGSYNEQFF	TGCAGCGTCGGGACAGGGGGCTCCTACAATGAGCAGTTCTTC
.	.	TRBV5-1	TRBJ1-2	CASSLDPGRHYGYTF	TGCGCCAGCAGCTTGGATCCAGGACGGCACTATGGCTACACCTTC
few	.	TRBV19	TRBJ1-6	CASSIATAYNSPLHF	TGTGCCAGTAGTATAGCGACAGCTTATAATTCACCCCTCCACTTT
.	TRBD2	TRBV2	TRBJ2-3	CASSQEAGTTDTQYF	TGTGCCAGCAGTCAGGAAGCGGGGACCACAGATACGCAGTATTTT